The 27 T cell receptor beta chains presented below share a single source sample, sequenced in a study of spatial heterogeneity in lung cancer. Time point specified: sample taken at primary tumor resection. Tumor, nontumor lung or frozen PBMC supplied whole RNA, sequenced without sorting. TCRdb reanalysed the 5' RACE reads using MiXCR and keeps one entry per CDR3 protein. Here the sample spans roughly 3,700 distinct CDR3 sequences, about a quarter being singletons. Specimen: normal lung tissue next to the tumor, collected at surgery. The receptors originated from a male donor with early-stage non-small cell lung cancer.

This clonotype was recorded many times. The V and J genes are TRBV27 and TRBJ1-5; 12 bases align to TRBD1. The germline V gene has CDR1 MNHEY and CDR2 SMNVEV (reference sequence). The CDR3 covers 16 residues. J was trimmed by 5 bases and V by 0 bases; bases with no gene match: 2. The DNA of the CDR3 is TGTGCCAGCAGTTTATCGGGGACAGGGGGCTATCAGCCCCAGCATTTT. This translates into CASSLSGTGGYQPQHF.

This chain uses TRBV20-1 with TRBJ1-2; possibly TRBD1 for D (6 bases). There are 13 residues in the CDR3. Germline V CDR1 and CDR2: DFQATT, SNEGSKA (reference sequence). The ends were cut back, 3 bases at V and 5 bases at J, with 13 bases in the middle. CDR3 nucleotide sequence: TGCAGTGCTAGGACAACAGGGCTGTATGGCTACACCTTC. Translation: CSARTTGLYGYTF.

This chain links TRBV11-2 with TRBJ2-2; 14 bases align to TRBD2. Germline assignment: CDR1 SGHAT and CDR2 FQNNGV. V lost 4 bases to trimming and J lost 8 bases; unmatched junction nucleotides: 12. The CDR3 length is 18 residues. The CDR3 sequence: CASSSRGGLAGVYGELFF. CDR3 DNA sequence: TGTGCCAGCAGCTCCCGAGGGGGACTAGCGGGAGTCTATGGGGAGCTGTTTTTT.

The chain combines TRBV7-2 with TRBJ2-5; TRBD2 matches 9 bases. The CDR3 runs to 15 residues. V lost 3 bases to trimming and J lost 2 bases; unmatched junction nucleotides: 4. CDR1 is SGHTA, CDR2 FQGNSA, per germline. The CDR3 nucleotides are TGTGCCAGCAGCTTGATTAGCGGGAGTCAAGAGACCCAGTACTTC. Its protein product is CASSLISGSQETQYF. Combining the CDR3 with reference TRBV7-2 and TRBJ2-5 gives the whole variable domain GAGVSQSPSNKVTEKGKDVELRCDPISGHTALYWYRQSLGQGLEFLIYFQGNSAPDKSGLPSDRFSAERTGGSVSTLTIQRTQQEDSAVYLCASSLISGSQETQYFGPGTRLLVL.

This clonotype has at least ten counts. The chain employs TRBV5-1 and TRBJ2-3; D is unclear. From germline, CDR1 is SGHRS and CDR2 YFSETQ. CDR3 length equals 12 residues. V was trimmed by 2 bases and J by 6 bases, leaving 7 bases between them. CDR3 nucleotide sequence: TGCGCCAGCAGCTTAGATTGGGATACGCAGTATTTT. Translating gives CASSLDWDTQYF.

In this sample, this clonotype turned up many times. The chain uses TRBV12-3 or TRBV12-4 and TRBJ1-3, with a weak D call TRBD1 (5 bases). V was clipped by 0 bases and J by 2 bases, with 8 bases between them. This CDR3 has 15 amino acids. As DNA, the CDR3 is TGTGCCAGCAGTTTAGCCGGGGGAACTGGAAACACCATATATTTT. This encodes CASSLAGGTGNTIYF.

The rearrangement links TRBV20-1 to TRBJ2-1; D call uncertain. Looked up from germline, CDR1 is DFQATT and CDR2 is SNEGSKA (reference sequence). This CDR3 comprises 14 residues. Trimming left V 0 bases short and J 7 bases short, with 13 bases between. CDR3: CSARDLTTWNEQFF. In DNA, the CDR3 is TGCAGTGCTAGAGATTTAACGACTTGGAATGAGCAGTTCTTC.

The V and J genes are TRBV11-1 and TRBJ2-7; the D gene is possibly TRBD2 (6 bases). This CDR3 spans 17 amino acids. Looked up from germline, CDR1 is SGHAT and CDR2 is FQDESV (reference sequence). The V end was cut by 5 bases, the J end by 0 bases, with 20 bases between. Here the CDR3 DNA reads TGTGCCAGCAGCCCCGGCACTATAGCGGAGAGCTCCTACGAGCAGTACTTC. Encoded protein: CASSPGTIAESSYEQYF.

At least ten counts were recorded for this clonotype. The chain combines TRBV7-4 with TRBJ2-3, with 9 bases identical to TRBD1. Germline V gene data show CDR1 as SGHVT and CDR2 as SQSDAQ. Unmatched junction bases numbered 5, after V lost 4 bases and J lost 6 bases. The CDR3 runs to 14 residues. The CDR3 DNA sequence: TGTGCCAGCAGCTGGGGACAGGGATCCGATACGCAGTATTTT. Protein sequence: CASSWGQGSDTQYF.

The chain carries TRBV6-6 and TRBJ1-3; D not resolved. Germline loops: CDR1 MNHNY, CDR2 SVGAGI (reference sequence). The CDR3 is 16 amino acids. V shed 4 bases and J shed 0 bases, with 13 bases lying between them. CDR3 nucleotide sequence: TGTGCCAGCAGTTTGGGCAGGACCATCTCTGGAAACACCATATATTTT. Protein: CASSLGRTISGNTIYF.

The V call is TRBV11-2, the J call TRBJ1-2, with D unresolved. The ends were cut back, 5 bases at V and 10 bases at J, with 14 bases in the middle. The CDR3 runs 12 residues. Germline V gene lookup returns CDR1 SGHAT and CDR2 FQNNGV. CDR3 bases: TGTGCCAGCAGCAAGCTCTACGCTGACTACACCTTC. Translating it yields CASSKLYADYTF.

This clonotype appeared many times. For the CDR3, the DNA is TGTGCCAGCAGTCCTACCCGATCACCCCTCCACTTT. Protein: CASSPTRSPLHF. The chain uses TRBV28 and TRBJ1-6, with D hard to call. Germline V CDR1 and CDR2: MDHEN, SYDVKM. This CDR3 spans 12 amino acids. V was cut by 5 bases and J by 10 bases, with 9 bases left in between.

The chain has TRBV27 and TRBJ1-5; TRBD1 matches at 7 bases. This CDR3 is built from 14 residues. CDR1 and CDR2 (germline): MNHEY, SMNVEV (reference sequence). The J segment lost 3 bases and the V segment lost 5 bases, leaving 4 bases of the junction unmatched. The CDR3: CASSTQGSNQPQHF. The CDR3 region has the DNA TGTGCCAGCAGTACACAGGGGTCCAATCAGCCCCAGCATTTT.

This clonotype is medium-sized. The V and J genes are TRBV7-8 and TRBJ1-6; 9 bases agree with TRBD1. V trimming: 5 bases; J trimming: 10 bases; junction bases outside the gene matches: 6. CDR1 SGHVS and CDR2 FQNEAQ come from the germline V gene. This CDR3 has 14 amino acids. CDR3 region: CASSPDRGPSPLHF. In DNA form, the CDR3 reads TGTGCCAGCAGCCCGGACAGGGGCCCCTCACCCCTCCACTTT.

By proportion, this clonotype is medium-sized. The J gene is TRBJ1-5, the V gene TRBV20-1; TRBD1 might be the D (6 bases). The CDR3 covers 15 residues. V lost 5 bases, J lost 1 base, and 15 bases lay in between. The germline V gene encodes CDR1 DFQATT and CDR2 SNEGSKA (reference sequence). The CDR3 here is CSAPFTGSSNQPQHF. The CDR3 DNA sequence: TGCAGTGCTCCCTTCACAGGGTCCAGCAATCAGCCCCAGCATTTT.

This clonotype counts as large. The chain has TRBV18 and TRBJ1-3; 7 bases align to TRBD1. The CDR3 spans 16 residues. The V and J ends lost 0 bases and 7 bases, in that order; junction bases with no gene match: 9. Germline values: CDR1 KGHSH, CDR2 LQKENI. The CDR3 DNA sequence: TGTGCCAGCTCACCACCGATCCCGACAGGGAAGAACACCATATATTTT. It encodes CASSPPIPTGKNTIYF.

In its sample, this clonotype is medium-sized. The chain has TRBV20-1 and TRBJ1-2; TRBD1 might be the D (6 bases). Between the trimmed V and J ends, which lost 3 bases and 8 bases, there was a span of 16 bases. The CDR3 is 13 amino acids. Germline CDR1 and CDR2: DFQATT and SNEGSKA (reference sequence). The CDR3 bases are TGCAGTGCTAGGGGTCCAGGGGCAGGCGGCTACACCTTC. It translates to CSARGPGAGGYTF.

This clonotype counts as medium-sized. V gene TRBV7-7 combines with J gene TRBJ2-2; D possibly matches TRBD1 or TRBD2 (5 bases each). Germline assignment: CDR1 SSHAT and CDR2 FNYEAQ (reference sequence). The CDR3 runs to 14 residues. V was clipped by 10 bases and J by 4 bases, with 16 bases between them. CDR3 sequence (DNA): TGTGCCACCCAGCCTGGGGGAATCACCGGGGAGCTGTTTTTT. Translated, it gives CATQPGGITGELFF.

V and J are TRBV7-2 and TRBJ2-2; D gene uncertain. Germline assignment: CDR1 SGHTA and CDR2 FQGNSA. V was cut by 2 bases and J by 4 bases, with 5 bases left in between. The CDR3 loop spans 13 amino acids. CDR3 nucleotide sequence: TGTGCCAGCAGCTTATCCGGCACCGGGGAGCTGTTTTTT. It translates to CASSLSGTGELFF.

In its sample, this clonotype ranks as medium-sized. The V and J genes are TRBV6-2 or TRBV6-3 and TRBJ1-1; a possible D gene is TRBD1 (5 bases). The CDR3 runs to 14 residues. Germline V gene lookup returns CDR1 MNHEY and CDR2 SVGEGT. The V gene lost 6 bases and the J gene lost 3 bases, with 14 bases spanning the gap. In DNA form, the CDR3 reads TGTGCCAGCAGAACCCAGGGAGGATACACTGAAGCTTTCTTT. This encodes CASRTQGGYTEAFF.

This clonotype was seen many times. This chain links TRBV24-1 with TRBJ2-1; D tentatively fits TRBD1 or TRBD2 (7 bases each). From germline, CDR1 is KGHDR and CDR2 SFDVKD. V was shortened by 3 bases and J by 0 bases, with 17 bases between the two germline ends. CDR3 length: 18 amino acids. CDR3 loop: CATSDVPGGGHSYNEQFF. CDR3 in DNA: TGTGCCACCAGTGATGTCCCAGGGGGGGGCCACTCCTACAATGAGCAGTTCTTC.

As to this clonotype: A read error may account for a junction end that differs from germline. The rearrangement links TRBV28 to TRBJ2-7, with D perhaps matching TRBD1 or TRBD2 (5 bases each). Per the germline V gene, CDR1 is MDHEN and CDR2 is SYDVKM. The CDR3 is 12 residues long. The CDR3 is CASSPTPGRTDF. The CDR3 coding sequence is TGTGCCAGCAGTCCTACTCCGGGGCGTACGGACTTC.

By share of the sample, this clonotype is medium-sized. CDR3 coding DNA: TGCAGTGCTAGAGTCGCAGGGAGCTCCTACAATGAGCAGTTCTTC. Translated: CSARVAGSSYNEQFF. This rearrangement joins TRBV20-1 to TRBJ2-1; tentatively, D is TRBD1 or TRBD2 (5 bases each). Germline values: CDR1 DFQATT, CDR2 SNEGSKA (reference sequence). CDR3 length: 15 residues. V lost 1 base to trimming and J lost 0 bases, with 10 bases between them.

In this sample, this clonotype turned up many times. This chain connects TRBV20-1 to TRBJ2-3, with 11 bases fitting TRBD2. Germline CDR1 reads DFQATT; CDR2 reads SNEGSKA (reference sequence). Losses at the gene ends were 5 bases for V and 1 base for J; bases not matched to a gene: 2. CDR3 size: 14 residues. CDR3 sequence reads: CSAETSGGTDTQYF. CDR3 nucleotides: TGCAGTGCTGAGACTAGCGGGGGCACAGATACGCAGTATTTT.

This clonotype is categorized as medium-sized. This sequence joins TRBV7-3 and TRBJ2-3, with 7 bases identical to TRBD2. V shed 5 bases, J shed 4 bases, and the junction held 6 bases outside the gene matches. CDR1 SGHTA and CDR2 FQGTGA come from the germline V gene. The CDR3 is made up of 14 amino acids. CDR3 residues: CASSTSGRADTQYF. Written as DNA, the CDR3 is TGTGCCAGCAGCACGAGTGGGAGGGCAGATACGCAGTATTTT. The full variable domain, with the rest looked up from reference TRBV7-3 and TRBJ2-3, is GAGVSQTPSNKVTEKGKYVELRCDPISGHTALYWYRQSLGQGPEFLIYFQGTGAADDSGLPNDRFFAVRPEGSVSTLKIQRTERGDSAVYLCASSTSGRADTQYFGPGTRLTVL.

The rearrangement joins TRBV5-1 to TRBJ2-3; no firm D call. The V and J ends lost 1 base and 1 base respectively, with 7 bases between them. Germline CDR1 SGHRS, CDR2 YFSETQ. The CDR3 loop spans 14 amino acids. CDR3 loop: CASSLSTGTDTQYF. CDR3 nucleotide sequence: TGCGCCAGCAGCTTGTCGACTGGCACAGATACGCAGTATTTT.

In its sample, this clonotype is medium-sized. This chain connects TRBV7-7 to TRBJ1-1; 9 nucleotides line up with TRBD1. Germline trimming cut 5 bases from V and 7 bases from J; bases unmatched to any gene: 14. The CDR3 length is 16 residues. Germline V gene data show CDR1 as SSHAT and CDR2 as FNYEAQ (reference sequence). CDR3 sequence (DNA): TGTGCCAGCAGCGTTCCTCCACCGACAGGGGGTATTGAAGCTTTCTTT. It codes for CASSVPPPTGGIEAFF.